Each of the 17 T cell receptor beta chains below was sequenced from the same sample in a study of T cell changes during pregnancy in multiple sclerosis. Data came from immunoSEQ multiplex PCR; TCRdb stores just in-frame clones and leaves some out. Of 39,000 or so clones detected, roughly 87% appear once; the ten largest clones hold 10%. This specimen was CD8+ T cells from peripheral blood mononuclear cells, taken in the first trimester of pregnancy. These receptors all come from a female donor with multiple sclerosis, enrolled in a pregnancy study.

The J gene is TRBJ1-2, the V gene TRBV27, with 9 bases identical to TRBD1. The germline V gene encodes CDR1 MNHEY and CDR2 SMNVEV (reference sequence). After removal of 8 bases from V and 4 bases from J, the junction contained 11 bases not matched to a gene. This CDR3 contains 15 residues. The CDR3 protein is CASRPTQGAVYGYTF. CDR3 DNA: TGTGCCAGCCGTCCTACACAGGGGGCGGTCTATGGCTACACCTTC.

The gene calls are TRBV29-1 and TRBJ1-2; 11 bases agree with TRBD1. Germline CDR1 reads SQVTM; CDR2 reads ANQGSEA. Trimming at V came to 4 bases and at J to 4 bases, leaving 8 bases not matched to a gene. The CDR3 covers 15 residues. For the CDR3, the DNA is TGCAGCGTTGTTGTCCTCGGGACAGGGGGCTATGGCTACACCTTC. It specifies CSVVVLGTGGYGYTF. Together with reference TRBV29-1 and TRBJ1-2, the CDR3 gives the full variable domain: SAVISQKPSRDICQRGTSLTIQCQVDSQVTMMFWYRQQPGQSLTLIATANQGSEATYESGFVIDKFPISRPNLTFSTLTVSNMSPEDSSIYLCSVVVLGTGGYGYTFGSGTRLTVV.

This chain uses TRBV4-1 with TRBJ2-7; the match to TRBD1 covers 7 bases. CDR3 length equals 16 residues. J was trimmed by 4 bases and V by 4 bases; bases with no gene match: 13. From germline, CDR1 is MGHRA and CDR2 YSYEKL. The CDR3 bases are TGCGCCAGCAGCCCCATTTCCGGGACAGATACTTACGAGCAGTACTTC. Amino acids: CASSPISGTDTYEQYF.

This chain joins TRBV5-6 and TRBJ2-7, with D possibly TRBD1 on 6 matching bases. This CDR3 has 13 residues. CDR1 SGHDT and CDR2 YYEEEE come from the germline V gene. Deletions cut 4 bases from V and 3 bases from J, with 11 bases between. CDR3 DNA: TGTGCCAGCAGCGGCCGGGACAACTACGAGCAGTACTTC. Amino acids: CASSGRDNYEQYF.

This clone was seen once. The chain employs TRBV30 and TRBJ1-1; the D gene is possibly TRBD1 (5 bases). V gave up 2 bases and J gave up 7 bases, with 8 bases separating them. This CDR3 has 11 residues. Germline CDR1 reads GTSNPN; CDR2 reads SVGIG (reference sequence). The CDR3 region has the DNA TGTGCCTGGAGTTGGACAAGTGAAGCTTTCTTT. Amino acid sequence: CAWSWTSEAFF.

This chain connects TRBV7-9 to TRBJ1-2; weak D call: TRBD1 (5 bases). V was pared by 5 bases and J by 1 base, with 17 bases between. Germline V lookup: CDR1 SEHNR, CDR2 FQNEAQ (reference sequence). The CDR3 is 16 amino acids. CDR3 loop: CASSPPTEIINYGYTF. The CDR3 DNA reads as TGTGCCAGCAGCCCTCCGACAGAAATCATTAACTATGGCTACACCTTC.

The chain uses TRBV30 and TRBJ2-1, with D perhaps matching TRBD2 (7 bases). The germline CDR1 and CDR2 sequences are GTSNPN and SVGIG (reference sequence). V dropped 5 bases and J dropped 5 bases, with 16 bases sitting between them. The CDR3 totals 14 residues. CDR3 region: CAWGGAGSDNEQFF. CDR3 nucleotides: TGTGCCTGGGGGGGGGCGGGGTCCGACAATGAGCAGTTCTTC.

This sequence joins TRBV6-6 and TRBJ1-5, with D possibly being TRBD1 (5 bases). CDR1 and CDR2 (germline): MNHNY, SVGAGI (reference sequence). The ends were cut back, 6 bases at V and 0 bases at J, with 12 bases in the middle. This CDR3 contains 15 residues. CDR3 bases: TGTGCCAGCAGCCAGACAGTTTATAGCAATCAGCCCCAGCATTTT. Translated, it gives CASSQTVYSNQPQHF.

The V and J genes are TRBV29-1 and TRBJ1-2, with D uncertain. The CDR3 consists of 14 residues. Trimming cost V 0 bases and J 3 bases, with 11 bases left between them. Germline CDR1 and CDR2: SQVTM and ANQGSEA. The CDR3 coding sequence is TGCAGCGTTGAAGATCCCACACAGTACTATGGCTACACCTTC. This encodes CSVEDPTQYYGYTF. Looking up the rest from reference TRBV29-1 and TRBJ1-2 gives the full variable domain: SAVISQKPSRDICQRGTSLTIQCQVDSQVTMMFWYRQQPGQSLTLIATANQGSEATYESGFVIDKFPISRPNLTFSTLTVSNMSPEDSSIYLCSVEDPTQYYGYTFGSGTRLTVV.

In DNA form, the CDR3 reads TGTGCCAGCAGCTCCCGGACAGCGAGAGGTGAAAAACTGTTTTTT. This gives the protein CASSSRTARGEKLFF. The V call is TRBV7-8, the J call TRBJ1-4; TRBD1 might be the D (6 bases). V was pared by 4 bases and J by 7 bases, with 16 bases between. CDR1 is SGHVS and CDR2 is FQNEAQ in the germline V gene. The CDR3 totals 15 residues.

The CDR3 spells CASSTGQANYGYTF. The CDR3 nucleotides are TGTGCCAGCAGCACTGGACAGGCTAACTATGGCTACACCTTC. The chain joins TRBV7-8 to TRBJ1-2; 7 positions match TRBD1. J lost 0 bases, V lost 5 bases, and 3 bases had no gene match. The CDR3 totals 14 residues. CDR1 and CDR2 (germline): SGHVS, FQNEAQ.

CDR3 in DNA: TGTGCCAGTAGTATGGGTAGCGGGCTAGCGGCTTTTCAGTACTTC. It codes for CASSMGSGLAAFQYF. The V gene is TRBV19, the J gene TRBJ2-4; 7 bases map to TRBD2. The germline gives CDR1 LNHDA, CDR2 SQIVND (reference sequence). J lost 11 bases, V lost 3 bases, and 13 bases had no gene match. The CDR3 is 15 amino acids. The full variable domain, with the rest looked up from reference TRBV19 and TRBJ2-4, is DGGITQSPKYLFRKEGQNVTLSCEQNLNHDAMYWYRQDPGQGLRLIYYSQIVNDFQKGDIAEGYSVSREKKESFPLTVTSAQKNPTAFYLCASSMGSGLAAFQYFGAGTRLSVL.

The chain joins TRBV5-1 to TRBJ2-7, with TRBD2 matching over 8 bases. Trimming cost V 7 bases and J 2 bases; bases outside gene matches: 11. The CDR3 has 15 amino acids. Germline V gene lookup returns CDR1 SGHRS and CDR2 YFSETQ. CDR3 sequence (DNA): TGCGCCAGCCAACCGGGGGGGGAGGGCCCCTACGAGCAGTACTTC. Amino acid sequence: CASQPGGEGPYEQYF.

The chain uses TRBV7-6 and TRBJ2-7, with 11 positions matching TRBD1. The J segment lost 3 bases and the V segment lost 2 bases, leaving 12 bases of the junction unmatched. The CDR3 spans 18 residues. CDR1 and CDR2 (germline): SGHVS, FNYEAQ. Written as DNA, the CDR3 is TGTGCCAGCAGCTTACTGGGACAGGGGGAAAGCAATATCTACGAGCAGTACTTC. It is translated as CASSLLGQGESNIYEQYF.

This chain joins TRBV9 and TRBJ1-1, with 7 positions matching TRBD1. The CDR3 extends over 15 amino acids. V shed 4 bases and J 5 bases; nucleotides not matched to a gene: 11. CDR1 is SGDLS, CDR2 YYNGEE, per germline. CDR3 protein: CASSSETGTGTEAFF. DNA for the CDR3: TGTGCCAGCAGCTCCGAGACAGGGACGGGGACTGAAGCTTTCTTT.

The chain carries TRBV4-1 and TRBJ1-5; perhaps TRBD1 as D (5 bases). The germline V and J ends were trimmed by 0 bases and 5 bases, with 14 bases remaining between them. The CDR3 contains 16 residues. CDR1 MGHRA and CDR2 YSYEKL come from the germline V gene. As DNA, the CDR3 is TGCGCCAGCAGCCAAGATCGAGTAGGGGAAGATCAGCCCCAGCATTTT. Protein product: CASSQDRVGEDQPQHF.

The chain has TRBV15 and TRBJ2-7; 8 bases match TRBD1. J lost 3 bases, V lost 4 bases, and 11 bases had no gene match. Looked up from germline, CDR1 is LNHNV and CDR2 is YYDKDF (reference sequence). The CDR3 length is 16 residues. The DNA for the CDR3 is TGTGCCACCAGCAAGGACAGGGAGAGAGGGGACTACGAGCAGTACTTC. As protein: CATSKDRERGDYEQYF.